The 13 T cell receptor beta chains listed next were all sequenced from one sample in a study of circulating CD8 cells and anti-PD-1 response in melanoma. Using roughly 14 ng of total RNA, TCR libraries were made with the QIAseq Immune Repertoire TCR panel. TCRdb ran MiXCR on the reads and lists one entry per CDR3 protein. The sample contains about 1,300 distinct CDR3 sequences, around 7.6% of which appear only once. Live CD3+CD8+TCRalphabeta+ cells were sorted into four subsets by PD-1 and/or TIGIT. The specimen was CD8+ T cells from PBMCs, collected at baseline or after one month of anti-PD-1 therapy (not recorded which). The receptors derive from a human donor with melanoma.

By share of the sample, this clonotype is medium-sized. This chain uses TRBV2 with TRBJ2-1, with 14 bases matching TRBD2. Germline CDR1 SNHLY, CDR2 FYNNEI. Trimming at V came to 6 bases and at J to 5 bases, leaving 9 bases not matched to a gene. The length of the CDR3 is 17 residues. The CDR3 DNA reads as TGTGCCAGCAGGCCGACTAGCGGGAGGGAACGGGACAATGAGCAGTTCTTC. This sequence encodes CASRPTSGRERDNEQFF.

Remarks on this clonotype: Its ends do not fully match the called genes, so a read error is possible. The V gene is TRBV19, the J gene TRBJ1-1; D uncertain. Germline V gene lookup returns CDR1 LNHDA and CDR2 SQIVND (reference sequence). There are 13 residues in the CDR3. CDR3 amino acids: CASSNRPNTEAPF. CDR3 DNA sequence: TGTGCCAGTAGTAACAGACCGAACACTGAAGCTCCCTTT.

By share of the sample, this clonotype is medium-sized. The gene calls are TRBV27 and TRBJ1-2; the match to TRBD1 covers 11 bases. With 5 bases clipped from V and 4 bases from J, the junction kept 9 bases outside the gene matches. Germline CDR1 is MNHEY and CDR2 is SMNVEV (reference sequence). The length of the CDR3 is 16 residues. DNA for the CDR3: TGTGCCAGCAGTCTCTCGCGGACAGGGGGCACCTATGGCTACACCTTC. The encoded protein is CASSLSRTGGTYGYTF.

By proportion, this clonotype is large (0.1 to 1%). The chain recombines TRBV27 with TRBJ2-3; 8 bases fit TRBD1. Per the germline V gene, CDR1 is MNHEY and CDR2 is SMNVEV (reference sequence). The CDR3 contains 17 residues. The trim removed 4 bases at V and 0 bases at J, leaving 9 bases unmatched. CDR3 region: CASSSIRTGLSTDTQYF. The CDR3 DNA is TGTGCCAGCAGTTCCATTCGGACAGGGTTGAGCACAGATACGCAGTATTTT.

In its sample, this clonotype is medium-sized. The chain is built from TRBV4-2 and TRBJ2-3; 8 bases are a match to TRBD2. The CDR3 length is 15 residues. Germline loops: CDR1 LGHNA, CDR2 YNFKEQ. After removal of 6 bases from V and 6 bases from J, the junction contained 11 bases not matched to a gene. CDR3 in amino acids: CASSSTGGPSDTQYF. The DNA of the CDR3 is TGTGCCAGCAGTTCGACGGGGGGGCCTAGCGATACGCAGTATTTT.

This clonotype ranks as medium-sized (0.01 to 0.1%). The chain recombines TRBV28 with TRBJ2-5, with a weak D call TRBD1 (6 bases). V was pared by 3 bases and J by 7 bases, with 12 bases between. Per the germline V gene, CDR1 is MDHEN and CDR2 is SYDVKM. CDR3 length equals 13 residues. DNA of the CDR3: TGTGCCAGCAGTTTCGAGGTCAGGGGGACCCAGTACTTC. This codes for CASSFEVRGTQYF.

A word on this clonotype: At one end the junction does not follow the germline gene, possibly because of a read error. J is TRBJ2-1 and V is TRBV19, with D possibly called TRBD1 or TRBD2 (5 bases each). The V gene's germline CDR1 is LNHDA and CDR2 SQIVND (reference sequence). This CDR3 is built from 15 residues. The CDR3: CTSSDGGDSRNEQLF. The CDR3 bases are TGTACCAGTAGTGATGGGGGAGATAGCCGGAATGAGCAGCTCTTC.

This clonotype is judged medium-sized. The CDR3 DNA is TGTGCCAGCAGTGAATGGGCAGGGGAGGCCAATGAGCAGTTCTTC. This translates into CASSEWAGEANEQFF. This chain links TRBV2 with TRBJ2-1; TRBD1 or TRBD2 may be the D gene (6 bases each). Looked up from germline, CDR1 is SNHLY and CDR2 is FYNNEI. Trimming left V 2 bases short and J 6 bases short, with 14 bases between. This CDR3 contains 15 residues.

By share, this clonotype ranks as large. The CDR3 reads CASSPPSRSSYNEQFF. As DNA, the CDR3 is TGCGCCAGCAGCCCGCCTTCCCGGAGCTCCTACAATGAGCAGTTCTTC. V gene TRBV4-1 combines with J gene TRBJ2-1; D is unresolved. V was shortened by 4 bases and J by 0 bases, with 13 bases between the two germline ends. Germline loops: CDR1 MGHRA, CDR2 YSYEKL. This CDR3 has 16 amino acids.

Details on this clonotype: An end of the junction differs from the germline gene, which may be a read error. The gene calls are TRBV19 and TRBJ2-1; TRBD2 matches 7 bases. The CDR3 runs 16 residues. Germline V lookup: CDR1 LNHDA, CDR2 SQIVND (reference sequence). The CDR3 region has the DNA TGTGTCAGTACCCCGAAAGTTGGGGGGGTCGGCAATGAGCAGTTCTTC. Its protein product is CVSTPKVGGVGNEQFF.

This clonotype is large by share. The V gene is TRBV28, the J gene TRBJ2-7; TRBD1 matches at 8 bases. CDR3 size: 15 residues. Per the germline V gene, CDR1 is MDHEN and CDR2 is SYDVKM. V was clipped by 6 bases and J by 5 bases; unmatched bases: 12. CDR3 protein: CASRPEDREAHEQYF. DNA of the CDR3: TGTGCCAGCAGGCCCGAGGACAGGGAGGCCCACGAGCAGTACTTC.

Judged by abundance, this clonotype is large. At one boundary the junction diverges from the germline segment, which might be a read error. V gene TRBV25-1 combines with J gene TRBJ2-7; no clear D gene. The CDR3 consists of 13 residues. Germline loops: CDR1 MGHDK, CDR2 SYGVNS. The CDR3 sequence is CASSVGRSFEQYF. The CDR3 bases are TGTGCCAGCAGTGTTGGAAGATCCTTCGAGCAGTACTTC.

This clonotype is labeled medium-sized (0.01 to 0.1%). The chain combines TRBV20-1 with TRBJ2-1, with D unclear. The CDR3 has 13 residues. V lost 0 bases and J 8 bases, leaving 11 bases between the germline ends. In germline, CDR1 is DFQATT, CDR2 SNEGSKA (reference sequence). CDR3 in amino acids: CSARDLQVYEQFF. CDR3 DNA sequence: TGCAGTGCTAGAGATCTTCAGGTCTATGAGCAGTTCTTC.